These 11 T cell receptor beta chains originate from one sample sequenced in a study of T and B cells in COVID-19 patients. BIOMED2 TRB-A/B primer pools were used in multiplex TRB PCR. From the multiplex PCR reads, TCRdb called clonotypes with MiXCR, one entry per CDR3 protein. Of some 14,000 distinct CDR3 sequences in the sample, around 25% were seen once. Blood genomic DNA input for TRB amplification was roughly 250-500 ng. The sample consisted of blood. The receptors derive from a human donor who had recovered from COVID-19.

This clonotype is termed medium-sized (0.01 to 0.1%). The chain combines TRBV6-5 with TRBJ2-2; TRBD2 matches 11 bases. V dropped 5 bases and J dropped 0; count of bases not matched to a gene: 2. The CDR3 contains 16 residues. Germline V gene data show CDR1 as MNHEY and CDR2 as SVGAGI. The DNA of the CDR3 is TGTGCCAGCAGTCTAGCGGGGGGATCGAACACCGGGGAGCTGTTTTTT. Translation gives CASSLAGGSNTGELFF.

CDR3 DNA sequence: TGTGCCAGCGGGGCTAGCAATCAGCCCCAGCATTTT. It yields the protein CASGASNQPQHF. V and J are TRBV7-9 and TRBJ1-5; D possibly corresponds to TRBD1 (5 bases). This CDR3 has 12 residues. V was shortened by 8 bases and J by 0 bases, with 5 bases between the two germline ends. Germline CDR1 is SEHNR and CDR2 is FQNEAQ (reference sequence).

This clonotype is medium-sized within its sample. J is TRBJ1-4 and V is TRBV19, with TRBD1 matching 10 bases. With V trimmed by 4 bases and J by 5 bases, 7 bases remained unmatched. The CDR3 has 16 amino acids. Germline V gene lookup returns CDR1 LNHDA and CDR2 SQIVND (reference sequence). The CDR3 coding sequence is TGTGCCAGTAGTACTTATCCGGGACAGGGGAATGAAAAACTGTTTTTT. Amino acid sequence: CASSTYPGQGNEKLFF.

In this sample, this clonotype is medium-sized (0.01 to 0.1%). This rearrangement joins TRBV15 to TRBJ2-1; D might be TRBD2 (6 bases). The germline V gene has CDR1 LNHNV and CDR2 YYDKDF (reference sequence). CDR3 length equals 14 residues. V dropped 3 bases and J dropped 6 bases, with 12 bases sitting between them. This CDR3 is CATSSSGASNEQFF. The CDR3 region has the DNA TGTGCCACCAGCAGTTCGGGAGCGAGCAATGAGCAGTTCTTC.

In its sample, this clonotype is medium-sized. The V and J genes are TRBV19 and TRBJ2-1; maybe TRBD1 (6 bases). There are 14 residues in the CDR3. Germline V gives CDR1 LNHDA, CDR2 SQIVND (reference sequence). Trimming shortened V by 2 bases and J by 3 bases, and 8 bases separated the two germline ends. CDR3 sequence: CASSIQGSYNEQFF. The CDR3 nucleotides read TGTGCCAGTAGTATACAGGGGAGCTACAATGAGCAGTTCTTC.

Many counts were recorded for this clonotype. CDR3 loop: CASSIAVGRGNQPQHF. The CDR3 coding sequence is TGTGCCAGTAGTATTGCGGTAGGACGGGGGAATCAGCCCCAGCATTTT. The rearrangement links TRBV19 to TRBJ1-5, with D possibly TRBD1 on 5 matching bases. V lost 3 bases, J lost 4 bases, and 16 bases lay in between. The CDR3 consists of 16 residues. Germline CDR1 LNHDA, CDR2 SQIVND (reference sequence).

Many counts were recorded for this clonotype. DNA of the CDR3: TGTGCCATCAGTGGAACAGATTACGAGCAGTACTTC. Its translation: CAISGTDYEQYF. The chain recombines TRBV10-3 with TRBJ2-7; D gene uncertain. The CDR3 is made up of 12 amino acids. Trimming stripped 4 bases from V and 4 bases from J, with 8 bases between. CDR1 and CDR2 from the germline V gene are ENHRY and SYGVKD.

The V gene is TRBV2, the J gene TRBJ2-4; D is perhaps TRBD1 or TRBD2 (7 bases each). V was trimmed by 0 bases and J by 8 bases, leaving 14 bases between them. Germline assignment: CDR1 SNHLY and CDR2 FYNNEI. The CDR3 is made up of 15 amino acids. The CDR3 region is CASSEAAGGGDIQYF. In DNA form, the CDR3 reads TGTGCCAGCAGTGAAGCAGCAGGGGGGGGGGACATTCAGTACTTC.

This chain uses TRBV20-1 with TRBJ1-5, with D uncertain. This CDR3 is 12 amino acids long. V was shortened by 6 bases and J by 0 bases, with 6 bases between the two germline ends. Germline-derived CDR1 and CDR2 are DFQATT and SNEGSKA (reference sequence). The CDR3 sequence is CSAWNSNQPQHF. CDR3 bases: TGCAGTGCGTGGAATAGCAATCAGCCCCAGCATTTT.

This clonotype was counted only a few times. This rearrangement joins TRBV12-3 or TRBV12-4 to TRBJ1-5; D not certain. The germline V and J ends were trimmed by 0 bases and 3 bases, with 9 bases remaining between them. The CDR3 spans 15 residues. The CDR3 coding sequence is TGTGCCAGCAGTTTAGCAGGGTCCCACAATCAGCCCCAGCATTTT. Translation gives CASSLAGSHNQPQHF.

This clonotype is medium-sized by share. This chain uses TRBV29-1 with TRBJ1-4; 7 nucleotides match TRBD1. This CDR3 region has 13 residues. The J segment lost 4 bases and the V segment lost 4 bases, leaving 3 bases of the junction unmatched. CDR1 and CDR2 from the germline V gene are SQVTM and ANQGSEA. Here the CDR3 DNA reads TGCAGCGTTGTATCAGGGGGTAATGAAAAACTGTTTTTT. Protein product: CSVVSGGNEKLFF.